These 15 T cell receptor beta chains came from one sample sequenced in a study of T cells expressing NK-cell markers. TCRdb reprocessed the 5' RACE reads and reports one entry per CDR3 protein, with no DNA. This sample's table has 550,000 to 600,000 distinct CDR3 sequences. Material for sequencing was blood T cells: a sorted CD56 or NKG2C T cell subset, CD4+ or CD8+ T cells, or bulk PBMC T cells (not recorded which). The receptors here all came from a man between 18 and 29 years old in good health.

V usage is TRBV12-3 or TRBV12-4 and J usage is TRBJ1-1. This CDR3 contains 14 residues. The CDR3 spells CASSRADRNTEAFF.

V and J are TRBV5-1 and TRBJ2-2; TCRdb's D call of TRBD2 is untestable without DNA. The CDR3 spans 14 residues. Germline CDR1 and CDR2: SGHRS and YFSETQ. This chain's CDR3 is CASRLAGSTGELFF.

The V gene is TRBV12-3 or TRBV12-4, the J gene TRBJ2-2; TCRdb's D gene call, TRBD1, goes unchecked for lack of DNA. The CDR3 runs 13 residues. The CDR3 protein is CATDRVNTGELFF.

This chain uses TRBV7-2 with TRBJ2-2; TCRdb selects TRBD2, and the lack of DNA leaves this call unchecked. The CDR3 has 16 residues. Germline lookup yields CDR1 SGHTA and CDR2 FQGNSA. CDR3 residues: CASSPNGQEVAGELFF.

V gene TRBV19 combines with J gene TRBJ2-1; there is no DNA to check the TCRdb D call of TRBD2. The CDR3 totals 15 residues. The germline V gene has CDR1 LNHDA and CDR2 SQIVND (reference sequence). The CDR3 loop reads CASGGWELSYNEQFF.

V and J are TRBV20-1 and TRBJ2-5; the TRBD2 assignment by TCRdb is unverifiable without DNA. CDR1 is DFQATT, CDR2 SNEGSKA, per germline (reference sequence). The CDR3 runs to 15 residues. This CDR3 reads CSATRGLAGAGTQYF.

The chain carries TRBV24-1 and TRBJ2-2; with no DNA, the TCRdb D assignment of TRBD1 cannot be verified. The CDR3 is 15 residues long. Germline V lookup: CDR1 KGHDR, CDR2 SFDVKD. CDR3 residues: CATSDAGQSTGELFF.

This rearrangement joins TRBV18 to TRBJ2-2; TCRdb returns TRBD1, unconfirmable since there is no DNA. This CDR3 has 15 residues. Germline V gene sequence: CDR1 KGHSH, CDR2 LQKENI. The CDR3 sequence: CASSPNQGASGELFF.

This chain joins TRBV5-1 and TRBJ2-5. The CDR3 consists of 13 residues. CDR1 and CDR2 (germline): SGHRS, YFSETQ. CDR3 region: CASSPLRMETQYF.

This chain connects TRBV12-3 or TRBV12-4 to TRBJ2-1; TCRdb designates TRBD2, a call that cannot be tested without DNA. This CDR3 has 15 residues. The CDR3 protein is CASSRDSSGFNEQFF.

The chain has TRBV28 and TRBJ2-1; TCRdb selects TRBD2, and the lack of DNA leaves this call unchecked. Germline values: CDR1 MDHEN, CDR2 SYDVKM. The CDR3 extends over 15 amino acids. The CDR3 loop is CASDSRDYPGNEQFF.

This rearrangement joins TRBV24-1 to TRBJ2-3; the TRBD1 assignment by TCRdb is unverifiable without DNA. This CDR3 has 16 residues. Germline V gene sequence: CDR1 KGHDR, CDR2 SFDVKD. This CDR3 is CATSDLRRQGTDTQYF.

The rearrangement links TRBV11-2 to TRBJ1-2; TCRdb picks TRBD1, but there is no DNA to check that call. The germline gives CDR1 SGHAT, CDR2 FQNNGV. There are 16 residues in the CDR3. CDR3 protein: CASSLATGRNNYGYTF.

The genes are TRBV4-2 and TRBJ2-4; absent DNA, TCRdb's TRBD1 call cannot be checked. This CDR3 region has 16 residues. CDR1 is LGHNA, CDR2 YNFKEQ, per germline. This CDR3 reads CASSQDRDRGGDIQYF.

V is TRBV4-2 and J is TRBJ2-1; checking the TCRdb D call of TRBD2 is not possible without DNA. The CDR3 length is 17 residues. CDR1 is LGHNA, CDR2 YNFKEQ, per germline. This CDR3 reads CASSQESGSAFDNEQFF.